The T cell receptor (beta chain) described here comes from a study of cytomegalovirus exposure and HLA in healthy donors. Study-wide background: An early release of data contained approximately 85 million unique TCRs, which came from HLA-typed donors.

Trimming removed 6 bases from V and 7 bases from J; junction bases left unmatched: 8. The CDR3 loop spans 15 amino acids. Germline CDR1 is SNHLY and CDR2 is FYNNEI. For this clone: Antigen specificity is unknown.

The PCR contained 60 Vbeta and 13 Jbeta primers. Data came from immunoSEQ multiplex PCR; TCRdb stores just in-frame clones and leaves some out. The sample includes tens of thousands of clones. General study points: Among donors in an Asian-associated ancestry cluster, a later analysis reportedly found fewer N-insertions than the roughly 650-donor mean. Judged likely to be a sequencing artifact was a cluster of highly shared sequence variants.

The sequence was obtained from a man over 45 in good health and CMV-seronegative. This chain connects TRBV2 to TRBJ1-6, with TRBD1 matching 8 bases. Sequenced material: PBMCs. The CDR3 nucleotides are TGTGCCAGCAGAGTGCAGGGGGCTGGGAATTCACCCCTCCACTTT. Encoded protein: CASRVQGAGNSPLHF.